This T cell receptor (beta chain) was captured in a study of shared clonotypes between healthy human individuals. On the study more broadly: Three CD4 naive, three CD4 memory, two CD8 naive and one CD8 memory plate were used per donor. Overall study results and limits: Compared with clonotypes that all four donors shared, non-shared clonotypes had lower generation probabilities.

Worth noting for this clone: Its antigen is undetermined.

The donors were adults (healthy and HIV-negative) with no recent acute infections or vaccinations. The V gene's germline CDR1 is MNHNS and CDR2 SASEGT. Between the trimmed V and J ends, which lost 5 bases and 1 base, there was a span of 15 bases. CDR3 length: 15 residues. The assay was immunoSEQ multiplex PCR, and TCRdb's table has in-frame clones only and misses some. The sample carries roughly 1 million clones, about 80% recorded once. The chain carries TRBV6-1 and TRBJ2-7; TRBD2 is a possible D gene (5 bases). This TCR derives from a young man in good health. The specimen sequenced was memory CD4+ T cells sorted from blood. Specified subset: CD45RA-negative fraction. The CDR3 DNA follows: TGTGCCAGCAGTCCCTTCGGAGGTTTATCCTACGAGCAGTACTTC. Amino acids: CASSPFGGLSYEQYF.